The clone carrying this TCR beta chain was detected once. Its cognate antigen is unknown. The data were obtained in a study of T cell responses to AZD1222 COVID-19 vaccine. General study results and limits: At study baseline, merely over 5 AZD1222 recipients were seropositive. With two AZD1222 doses given, Spike-specific TCR breadth and depth both rose.

Sequencing was performed with immunoSEQ multiplex PCR; in TCRdb, only in-frame clones are kept and a portion is missing. The repertoire holds 90,000 to 120,000 clones, with 87% as singletons. Specimen: peripheral blood, collected on day 0 of AZD1222 vaccination. This clonotype was obtained from an adult in good health.

The CDR3 DNA reads as TGTGCCAGCAGTGAACAAGGGGCTGGTGTTAATTCACCCCTCCACTTT. Translated, it gives CASSEQGAGVNSPLHF. The rearrangement joins TRBV6-1 to TRBJ1-6; D perhaps matches TRBD1 (5 bases). V was trimmed by 2 bases and J by 6 bases, leaving 14 bases between them. Per germline, CDR1 MNHNS and CDR2 SASEGT. CDR3 length equals 16 residues.